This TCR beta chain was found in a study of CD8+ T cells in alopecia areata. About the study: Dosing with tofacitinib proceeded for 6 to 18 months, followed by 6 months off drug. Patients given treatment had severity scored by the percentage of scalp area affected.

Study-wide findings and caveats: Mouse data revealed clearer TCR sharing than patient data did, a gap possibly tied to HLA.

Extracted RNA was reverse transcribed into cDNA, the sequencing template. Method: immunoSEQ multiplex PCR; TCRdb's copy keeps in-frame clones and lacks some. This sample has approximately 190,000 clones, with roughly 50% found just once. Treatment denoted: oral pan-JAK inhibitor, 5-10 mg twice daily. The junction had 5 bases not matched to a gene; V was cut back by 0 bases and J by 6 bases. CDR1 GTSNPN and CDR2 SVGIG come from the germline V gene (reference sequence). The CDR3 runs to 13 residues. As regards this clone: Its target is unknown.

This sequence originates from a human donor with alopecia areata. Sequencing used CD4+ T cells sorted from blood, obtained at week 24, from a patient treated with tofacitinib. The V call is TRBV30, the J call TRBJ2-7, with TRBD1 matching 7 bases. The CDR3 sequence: CAWSVSGGLEQYF. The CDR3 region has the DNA TGTGCCTGGAGTGTATCAGGGGGTCTCGAGCAGTACTTC.